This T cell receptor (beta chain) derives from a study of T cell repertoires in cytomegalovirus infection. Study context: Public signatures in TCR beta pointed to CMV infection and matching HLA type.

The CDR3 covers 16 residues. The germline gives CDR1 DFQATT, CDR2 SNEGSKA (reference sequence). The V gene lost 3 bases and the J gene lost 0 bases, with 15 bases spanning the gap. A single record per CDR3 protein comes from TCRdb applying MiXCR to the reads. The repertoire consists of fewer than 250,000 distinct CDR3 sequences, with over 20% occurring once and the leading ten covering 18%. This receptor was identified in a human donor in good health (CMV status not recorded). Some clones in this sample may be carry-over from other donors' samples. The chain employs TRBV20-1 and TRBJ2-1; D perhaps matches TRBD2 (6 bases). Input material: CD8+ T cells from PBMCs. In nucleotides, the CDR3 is TGCAGTGCTAGTCCGAGTGGGGGGAGCTCCTACAATGAGCAGTTCTTC. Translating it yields CSASPSGGSSYNEQFF.